A single sample gave rise to the 11 T cell receptor beta chains below, sequenced in a study of blood T cell repertoires in COVID-19. Sequencing used immunoSEQ multiplex PCR; TCRdb keeps in-frame clones, though not all of them. The sample contains 350,000 or so clones, roughly 86% of which appear only once. The sample taken for sequencing was peripheral blood. The receptors were sampled from a woman in her twenties or thirties with COVID-19, enrolled during active disease.

The rearrangement links TRBV7-2 to TRBJ2-3; TRBD2 aligns across 15 bases. J was trimmed by 4 bases and V by 5 bases; bases with no gene match: 4. The CDR3 sequence is 16 residues long. In germline, CDR1 is SGHTA, CDR2 FQGNSA. The CDR3 protein is CASSPRTSGRADTQYF. DNA for the CDR3: TGTGCCAGCAGCCCCCGGACTAGCGGGAGGGCAGATACGCAGTATTTT. Based on the CDR3 plus reference TRBV7-2 and TRBJ2-3, the full variable domain is GAGVSQSPSNKVTEKGKDVELRCDPISGHTALYWYRQSLGQGLEFLIYFQGNSAPDKSGLPSDRFSAERTGGSVSTLTIQRTQQEDSAVYLCASSPRTSGRADTQYFGPGTRLTVL.

The genes are TRBV7-2 and TRBJ2-1; D unclear. The germline CDR1 and CDR2 sequences are SGHTA and FQGNSA. This CDR3 contains 15 residues. V was pared by 3 bases and J by 7 bases, with 16 bases between. CDR3 protein: CASSFSPSSSNEQFF. DNA for the CDR3: TGTGCCAGCAGCTTTAGCCCGTCCTCCAGTAATGAGCAGTTCTTC.

The chain couples TRBV11-1 to TRBJ1-2; 7 bases fit TRBD1. V shed 5 bases and J 4 bases; nucleotides not matched to a gene: 7. The CDR3 is 14 amino acids. Germline assignment: CDR1 SGHAT and CDR2 FQDESV (reference sequence). Here the CDR3 DNA reads TGTGCCAGCAGCCCGGGACAGTCCCTCTATGGCTACACCTTC. As protein: CASSPGQSLYGYTF.

The CDR3 is CASSTEGAMGEQYF. CDR3 in DNA: TGTGCCAGTAGTACGGAGGGGGCGATGGGCGAGCAGTACTTC. V usage is TRBV19 and J usage is TRBJ2-7, with a tentative D call TRBD1 (7 bases). The V gene lost 4 bases and the J gene lost 6 bases, with 16 bases spanning the gap. The germline V gene encodes CDR1 LNHDA and CDR2 SQIVND (reference sequence). The length of the CDR3 is 14 residues.

This sequence joins TRBV5-1 and TRBJ2-7; TRBD1 matches at 12 bases. This CDR3 has 15 amino acids. With 4 bases clipped from V and 4 bases from J, the junction kept 6 bases outside the gene matches. The germline V gene has CDR1 SGHRS and CDR2 YFSETQ. CDR3 amino acids: CASSQGQGAVYEQYF. CDR3 sequence (DNA): TGCGCCAGCAGCCAGGGACAGGGGGCGGTATACGAGCAGTACTTC.

The chain has TRBV4-2 and TRBJ2-7; 9 nucleotides match TRBD1. With V trimmed by 0 bases and J by 3 bases, 12 bases remained unmatched. The CDR3 has 18 residues. Looked up from germline, CDR1 is LGHNA and CDR2 is YNFKEQ. The CDR3 DNA is TGTGCCAGCAGCCAAGAAGGGGTCGCCAGGGACAGGGACTACGAGCAGTACTTC. Protein sequence: CASSQEGVARDRDYEQYF.

The chain is built from TRBV9 and TRBJ2-7; 7 bases align to TRBD1. The germline V gene encodes CDR1 SGDLS and CDR2 YYNGEE. The ends lost 4 bases at V and 6 bases at J; junction bases unmatched: 7. The CDR3 runs 13 residues. DNA of the CDR3: TGTGCCAGCAGCCCGGTAGGGGGCGGCGAGCAGTACTTC. Translation gives CASSPVGGGEQYF.

The V call is TRBV2, the J call TRBJ2-1, with TRBD2 matching over 7 bases. V was pared by 2 bases and J by 4 bases, with 5 bases of the junction left unmatched. The CDR3 has 15 residues. Germline loops: CDR1 SNHLY, CDR2 FYNNEI. CDR3 DNA: TGTGCCAGCAGTGAAACTAGCGCCCGTTACAATGAGCAGTTCTTC. This translates into CASSETSARYNEQFF.

The CDR3 sequence is CASRNGGGGSNQPQHF. DNA of the CDR3: TGTGCCAGTAGAAACGGGGGAGGAGGAAGCAATCAGCCCCAGCATTTT. This chain joins TRBV19 and TRBJ1-5; tentatively, D is TRBD1 (5 bases). V gave up 6 bases and J gave up 1 base, with 16 bases separating them. The germline V gene has CDR1 LNHDA and CDR2 SQIVND (reference sequence). The CDR3 spans 16 residues.

V gene TRBV25-1 combines with J gene TRBJ2-2; D possibly corresponds to TRBD2 (6 bases). Trimming removed 4 bases from V and 7 bases from J, with 13 bases in between. The V gene's germline CDR1 is MGHDK and CDR2 SYGVNS. The CDR3 runs to 14 residues. The CDR3: CASSAGLGDGELFF. The CDR3 nucleotides are TGTGCCAGCAGTGCGGGACTCGGGGACGGGGAGCTGTTTTTT.

This clone was picked up one time. The chain carries TRBV5-4 and TRBJ2-5; no clear D gene. V lost 4 bases to trimming and J lost 0 bases, with 4 bases between them. Germline CDR1 is SGHNT and CDR2 is YYREEE (reference sequence). The CDR3 is made up of 12 amino acids. CDR3 sequence: CASSPYQETQYF. The CDR3 nucleotides are TGTGCCAGCAGCCCGTACCAAGAGACCCAGTACTTC.